This entry features one T cell receptor beta chain sequence. Antigen specificity is unknown. This sample was included in a study of cytomegalovirus exposure and HLA in healthy donors. Study-wide results and limits: Three chains linked to CMV were shown in vitro to be specific for CMV antigens.

The germline gives CDR1 MNHEY, CDR2 SVGAGI. The CDR3 has 15 amino acids. The junction had 10 bases not matched to a gene; V was cut back by 6 bases and J by 2 bases. Produced via immunoSEQ multiplex PCR; TCRdb's table is partial and in-frame only. The sample carries 160,000 or so clones, roughly 86% recorded once. The chain recombines TRBV6-5 with TRBJ2-7, with 7 nucleotides matching TRBD2. Sequencing was performed on PBMCs. This TCR was recovered from a man younger than 35 in good health and CMV-seropositive. The CDR3 reads CASSPSGGITYEQYF. DNA of the CDR3: TGTGCCAGCAGCCCCTCCGGGGGGATAACCTACGAGCAGTACTTC.